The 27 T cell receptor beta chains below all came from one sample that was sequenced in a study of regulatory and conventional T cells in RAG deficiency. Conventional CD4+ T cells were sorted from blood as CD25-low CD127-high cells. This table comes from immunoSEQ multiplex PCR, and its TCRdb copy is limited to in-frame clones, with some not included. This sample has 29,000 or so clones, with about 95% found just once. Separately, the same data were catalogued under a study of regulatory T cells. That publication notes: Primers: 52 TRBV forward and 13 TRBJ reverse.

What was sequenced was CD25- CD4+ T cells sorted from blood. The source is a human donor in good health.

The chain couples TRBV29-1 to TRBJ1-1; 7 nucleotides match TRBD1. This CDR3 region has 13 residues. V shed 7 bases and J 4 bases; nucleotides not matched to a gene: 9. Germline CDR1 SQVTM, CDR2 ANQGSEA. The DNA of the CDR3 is TGCAGCGCGTTAGGACAGGAGGCCACTGAAGCTTTCTTT. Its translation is CSALGQEATEAFF.

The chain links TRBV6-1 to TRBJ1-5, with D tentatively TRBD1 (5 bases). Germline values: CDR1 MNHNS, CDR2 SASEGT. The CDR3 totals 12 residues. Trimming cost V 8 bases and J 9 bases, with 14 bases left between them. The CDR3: CASLAQVWPQHF. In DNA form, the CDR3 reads TGTGCCAGCTTGGCACAGGTTTGGCCCCAGCATTTT.

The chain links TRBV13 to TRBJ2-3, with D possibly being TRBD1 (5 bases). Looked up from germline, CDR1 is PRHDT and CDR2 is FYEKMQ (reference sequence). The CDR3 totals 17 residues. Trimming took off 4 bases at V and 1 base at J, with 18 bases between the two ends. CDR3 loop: CASSSLKGPIGTDTQYF. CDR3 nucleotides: TGTGCCAGCAGCTCCCTCAAGGGGCCTATTGGCACAGATACGCAGTATTTT.

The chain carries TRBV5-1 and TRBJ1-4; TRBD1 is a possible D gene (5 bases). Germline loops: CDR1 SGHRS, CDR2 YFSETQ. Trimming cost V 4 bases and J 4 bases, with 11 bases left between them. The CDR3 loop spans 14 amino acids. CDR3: CASSLDSHNEKLFF. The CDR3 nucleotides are TGCGCCAGCAGCCTCGACAGCCATAATGAAAAACTGTTTTTT. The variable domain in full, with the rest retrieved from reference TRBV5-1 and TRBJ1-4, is KAGVTQTPRYLIKTRGQQVTLSCSPISGHRSVSWYQQTPGQGLQFLFEYFSETQRNKGNFPGRFSGRQFSNSRSEMNVSTLELGDSALYLCASSLDSHNEKLFFGSGTQLSVL.

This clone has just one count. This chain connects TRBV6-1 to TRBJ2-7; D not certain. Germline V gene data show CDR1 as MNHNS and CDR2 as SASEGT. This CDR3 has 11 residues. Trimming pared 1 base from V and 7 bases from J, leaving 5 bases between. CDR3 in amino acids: CASSEGREQYF. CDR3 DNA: TGTGCCAGCAGTGAAGGTAGAGAGCAGTACTTC.

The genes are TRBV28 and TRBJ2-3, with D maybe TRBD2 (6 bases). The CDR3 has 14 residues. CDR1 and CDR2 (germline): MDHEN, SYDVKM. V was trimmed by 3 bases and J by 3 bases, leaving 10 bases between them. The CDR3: CASSFSGGTDTQYF. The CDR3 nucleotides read TGTGCCAGCAGTTTTAGTGGGGGGACAGATACGCAGTATTTT.

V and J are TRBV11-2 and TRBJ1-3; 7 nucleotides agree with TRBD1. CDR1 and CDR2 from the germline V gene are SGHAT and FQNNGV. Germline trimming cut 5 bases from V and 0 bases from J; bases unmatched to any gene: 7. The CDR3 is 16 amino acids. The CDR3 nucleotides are TGTGCCAGCAGCCTGGACAGGTCTAGCTCTGGAAACACCATATATTTT. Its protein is CASSLDRSSSGNTIYF.

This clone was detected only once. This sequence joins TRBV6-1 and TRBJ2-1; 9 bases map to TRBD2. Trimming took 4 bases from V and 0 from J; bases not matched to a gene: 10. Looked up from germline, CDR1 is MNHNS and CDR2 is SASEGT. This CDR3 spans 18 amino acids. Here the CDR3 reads CASSGVAGALFSYNEQFF. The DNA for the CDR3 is TGTGCCAGCAGTGGAGTAGCGGGGGCCCTCTTCTCCTACAATGAGCAGTTCTTC.

The DNA for the CDR3 is TGCGCCAGCAGCTCGGGACAGGGAGACGAGCAGTACTTC. Protein: CASSSGQGDEQYF. The genes are TRBV5-1 and TRBJ2-7, with TRBD1 matching over 9 bases. The junction had 3 bases not matched to a gene; V was cut back by 3 bases and J by 5 bases. Germline loops: CDR1 SGHRS, CDR2 YFSETQ. The CDR3 totals 13 residues.

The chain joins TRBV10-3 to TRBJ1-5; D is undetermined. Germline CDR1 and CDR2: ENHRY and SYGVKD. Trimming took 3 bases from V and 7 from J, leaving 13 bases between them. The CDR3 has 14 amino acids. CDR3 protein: CAISEGSLNQPQHF. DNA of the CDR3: TGTGCCATCAGTGAAGGGAGCCTCAACCAGCCCCAGCATTTT.

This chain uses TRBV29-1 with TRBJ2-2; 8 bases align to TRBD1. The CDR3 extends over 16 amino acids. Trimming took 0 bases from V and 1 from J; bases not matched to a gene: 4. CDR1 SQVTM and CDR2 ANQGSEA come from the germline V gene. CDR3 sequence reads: CSVEDPDRGNTGELFF. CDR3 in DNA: TGCAGCGTTGAAGACCCTGACAGGGGGAACACCGGGGAGCTGTTTTTT.

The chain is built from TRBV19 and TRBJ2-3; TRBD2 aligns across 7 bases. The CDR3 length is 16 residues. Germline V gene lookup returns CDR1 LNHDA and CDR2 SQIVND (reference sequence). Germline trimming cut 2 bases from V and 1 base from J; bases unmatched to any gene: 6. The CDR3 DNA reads TGTGCCAGTAGTATAAGGGGACTACAAGGCACAGATACGCAGTATTTT. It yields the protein CASSIRGLQGTDTQYF.

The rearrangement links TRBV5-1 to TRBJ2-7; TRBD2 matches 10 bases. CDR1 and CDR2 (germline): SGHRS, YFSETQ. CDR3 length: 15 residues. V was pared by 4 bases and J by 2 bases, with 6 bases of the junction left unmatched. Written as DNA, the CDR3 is TGCGCCAGCAGCCCGGGACTAGCGATTACCTACGAGCAGTACTTC. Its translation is CASSPGLAITYEQYF.

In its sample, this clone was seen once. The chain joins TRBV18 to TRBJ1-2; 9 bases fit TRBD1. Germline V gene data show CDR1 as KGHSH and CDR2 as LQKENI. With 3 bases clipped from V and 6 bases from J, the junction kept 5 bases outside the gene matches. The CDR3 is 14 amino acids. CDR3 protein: CASSPEGTGNGYTF. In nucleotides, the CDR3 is TGTGCCAGCTCACCCGAAGGGACAGGGAATGGCTACACCTTC.

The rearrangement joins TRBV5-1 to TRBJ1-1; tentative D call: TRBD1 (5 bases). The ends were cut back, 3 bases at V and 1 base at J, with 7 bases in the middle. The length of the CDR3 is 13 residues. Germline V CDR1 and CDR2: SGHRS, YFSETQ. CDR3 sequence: CASSWTTNTEAFF. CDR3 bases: TGCGCCAGCAGCTGGACAACGAACACTGAAGCTTTCTTT. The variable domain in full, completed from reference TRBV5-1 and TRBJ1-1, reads KAGVTQTPRYLIKTRGQQVTLSCSPISGHRSVSWYQQTPGQGLQFLFEYFSETQRNKGNFPGRFSGRQFSNSRSEMNVSTLELGDSALYLCASSWTTNTEAFFGQGTRLTVV.

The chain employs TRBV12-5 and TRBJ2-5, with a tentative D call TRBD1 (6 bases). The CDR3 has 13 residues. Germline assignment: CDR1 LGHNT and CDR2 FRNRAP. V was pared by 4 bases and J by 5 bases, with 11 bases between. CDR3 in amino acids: CASGSGVGETQYF. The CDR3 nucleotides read TGTGCTAGTGGTTCAGGGGTGGGGGAGACCCAGTACTTC.

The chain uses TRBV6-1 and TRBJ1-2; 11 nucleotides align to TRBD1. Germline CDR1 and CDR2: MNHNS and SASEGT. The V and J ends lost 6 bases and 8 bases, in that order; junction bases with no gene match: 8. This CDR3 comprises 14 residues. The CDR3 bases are TGTGCCAGCAGCCCCGGACAGGGGGCGGGAGGCTACACCTTC. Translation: CASSPGQGAGGYTF.

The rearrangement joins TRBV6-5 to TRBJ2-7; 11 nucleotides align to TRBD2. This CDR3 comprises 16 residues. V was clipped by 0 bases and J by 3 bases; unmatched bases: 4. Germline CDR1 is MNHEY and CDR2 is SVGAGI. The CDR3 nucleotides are TGTGCCAGCAGTTACTCGGCTAGCGGGGGGATCTACGAGCAGTACTTC. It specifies CASSYSASGGIYEQYF.

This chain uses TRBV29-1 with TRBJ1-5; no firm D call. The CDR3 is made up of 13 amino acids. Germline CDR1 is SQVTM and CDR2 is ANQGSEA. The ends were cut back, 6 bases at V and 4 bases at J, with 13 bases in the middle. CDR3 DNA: TGCAGCGTGCTGACTGACCTGAATCAGCCCCAGCATTTT. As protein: CSVLTDLNQPQHF. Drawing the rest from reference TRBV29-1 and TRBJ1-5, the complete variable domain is SAVISQKPSRDICQRGTSLTIQCQVDSQVTMMFWYRQQPGQSLTLIATANQGSEATYESGFVIDKFPISRPNLTFSTLTVSNMSPEDSSIYLCSVLTDLNQPQHFGDGTRLSIL.

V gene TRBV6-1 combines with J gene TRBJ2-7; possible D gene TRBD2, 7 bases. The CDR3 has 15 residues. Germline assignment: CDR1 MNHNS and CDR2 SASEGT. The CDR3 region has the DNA TGTGCCAGCAGCCTGGGGGGCGAGCGGGGATATATCCGGTGGGTC. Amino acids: CASSLGGERGYIRWV.

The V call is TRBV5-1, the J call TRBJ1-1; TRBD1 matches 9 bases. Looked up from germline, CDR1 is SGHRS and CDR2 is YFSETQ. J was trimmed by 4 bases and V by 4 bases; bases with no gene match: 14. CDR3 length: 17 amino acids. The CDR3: CASSPGRGTGTGTEAFF. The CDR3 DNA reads TGCGCCAGCAGCCCAGGCCGTGGGACAGGGACTGGCACTGAAGCTTTCTTT. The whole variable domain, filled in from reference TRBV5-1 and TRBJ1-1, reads KAGVTQTPRYLIKTRGQQVTLSCSPISGHRSVSWYQQTPGQGLQFLFEYFSETQRNKGNFPGRFSGRQFSNSRSEMNVSTLELGDSALYLCASSPGRGTGTGTEAFFGQGTRLTVV.

Here the CDR3 reads CSVVAGSYGYTF. The CDR3 nucleotides read TGCAGCGTTGTCGCAGGTTCCTATGGCTACACCTTC. V usage is TRBV29-1 and J usage is TRBJ1-2, with unresolved D. CDR1 SQVTM and CDR2 ANQGSEA come from the germline V gene. V lost 4 bases and J lost 4, with 10 bases in between. This CDR3 contains 12 residues.

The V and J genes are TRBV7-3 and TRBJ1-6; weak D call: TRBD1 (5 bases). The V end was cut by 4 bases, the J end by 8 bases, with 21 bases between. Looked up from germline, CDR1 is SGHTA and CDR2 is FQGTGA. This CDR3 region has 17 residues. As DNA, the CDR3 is TGTGCCAGCAGCTCCGGGCCTCGGGGGGTTCGGGATTCACCCCTCCACTTT. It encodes CASSSGPRGVRDSPLHF.

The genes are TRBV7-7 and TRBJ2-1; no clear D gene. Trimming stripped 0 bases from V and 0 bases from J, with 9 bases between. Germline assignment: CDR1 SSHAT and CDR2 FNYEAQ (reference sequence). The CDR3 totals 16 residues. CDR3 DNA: TGTGCCAGCAGCTTAGCGCCAGTCCCCTCCTACAATGAGCAGTTCTTC. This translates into CASSLAPVPSYNEQFF.

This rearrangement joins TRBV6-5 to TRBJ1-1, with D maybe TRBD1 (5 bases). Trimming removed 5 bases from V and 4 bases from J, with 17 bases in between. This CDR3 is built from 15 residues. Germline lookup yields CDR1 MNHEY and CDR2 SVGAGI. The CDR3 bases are TGTGCCAGCAGTCCACGACAGCGGGGGGTCACTGAAGCTTTCTTT. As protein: CASSPRQRGVTEAFF.

CDR3 in amino acids: CASSLLTGENTEAFF. The CDR3 coding sequence is TGTGCCAGCAGTTTATTGACAGGGGAAAACACTGAAGCTTTCTTT. This chain uses TRBV28 with TRBJ1-1, with 8 positions matching TRBD1. The V segment lost 1 base and the J segment 2 bases; nucleotides outside the gene matches: 3. In germline, CDR1 is MDHEN, CDR2 SYDVKM. The CDR3 spans 15 residues.

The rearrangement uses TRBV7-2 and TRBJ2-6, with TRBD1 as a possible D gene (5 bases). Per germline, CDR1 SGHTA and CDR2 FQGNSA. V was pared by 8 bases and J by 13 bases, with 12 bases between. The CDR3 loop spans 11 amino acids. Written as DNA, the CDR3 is TGTGCCAGCGAAGGGGTCAGGGTCCTGACTTTC. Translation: CASEGVRVLTF. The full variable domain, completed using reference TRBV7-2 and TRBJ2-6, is GAGVSQSPSNKVTEKGKDVELRCDPISGHTALYWYRQSLGQGLEFLIYFQGNSAPDKSGLPSDRFSAERTGGSVSTLTIQRTQQEDSAVYLCASEGVRVLTFGAGSRLTVL.